Given below is one TCR beta chain in context. In this sample, this clonotype turned up a few times. Which antigen it targets is not known. Per-base qualities were not stored, and no clone one base away is much larger. Ficoll-Paque density gradient centrifugation was the method used to isolate PBMCs. The instrument was an Illumina NovaSeq 6000. Using 5'RACE with constant-segment primers, TCRalpha and TCRbeta cDNA libraries were constructed, with sample barcodes and unique molecular identifiers added in the process. RNA was extracted from every sample with Trizol reagent. Libraries were amplified in two PCR steps, with a second sample barcode and Illumina TruSeq adapters added in the second step. Sequencing of the libraries was done on an Illumina NovaSeq, producing 2 x 150 bp paired-end reads. Per the source publication's procedure: Demultiplexing of reads and collapsing into UMI-guided consensus sequences were performed with migec v1.2.7. Using mixcr v2.1.11, UMI consensuses were aligned to TRA and TRB V and J templates and then assembled into clonotypes. Expanded or contracted clonotypes were those called significant by both edgeR and NoisET, with noise models trained on biological replicates. edgeR calls used a false discovery rate-adjusted p below 0.01 and a log2 fold-change threshold of 1. PCA with hierarchical clustering of max-normalized trajectories of the 1000 most abundant clonotypes was used as exploratory dynamics analysis. Separately sequenced CD4+ and CD8+ repertoires were used to assign a CD4 or CD8 phenotype to each responding clone. TCRdb's own reprocessing of the public reads used fastp at Q25 and MiXCR and kept productive beta chains. Rows are combined by CDR3 protein, so each entry shows the most common genes and DNA. TCRdb assigned the V and J calls; the authors' analysis was not used. This sample has hundreds of thousands of distinct CDR3 sequences in its table, and 15% to 20% of those were observed once. About 8.6% of the sample belongs to the ten largest clones.

This record comes from a study of T-cell memory formation after mild COVID-19 (dated by TCRdb to the early 2020s). Some background on the complete study: Most TCR sequence clusters were specific to one of the two donors. T-cell clones expanding and contracting after mild COVID-19 in a couple of donors were tracked by longitudinal TCRalpha and TCRbeta repertoire sequencing. Two young, previously healthy adult volunteers, one female and one male, were included in the cohort. The study at large found these results: The detection of some responding clones in pre-infection memory suggests that pre-existing cross-reactive memory T cells joined the SARS-CoV-2 response. The second-wave clones that peaked on day 37 were not confirmed to be SARS-CoV-2 specific. Balanced CD4/CD8 phenotypes were observed for clones contracting from day 15 to 85, whereas a bias towards CD4+ was observed for a second wave of clones expanding from day 15 to 37. Contracting CD4+ clones were located mainly in the CM and EM memory subsets, whereas CD8+ clones were found to be enriched in EMRA. The study covered only two mild cases, and larger cohorts including severe cases with pre-infection samples were considered necessary.

The CDR3 covers 16 residues, taking in both the cysteine and the phenylalanine. The kept DNA is CDR3 alone, 48 bases in frame from the first base. According to the germline V gene (reference sequence), CDR1 reads LNHDA and CDR2 reads SQIVND. From V the trimming removes 5 bases and from J it removes 0 bases, while the gene matches leave 9 bases of the junction unaccounted for. Material: PBMCs or a T cell subset sorted from them (not recorded which). Rearrangement joined TRBV19 to TRBJ1-1, with TRBD1 identical over 7 junction bases. This receptor was taken from an adult woman who had mild COVID-19 (a few samples of this study predate the infection). The sample titles of this study are shuffled in the database, so cell type and time point are left out; the donor was told from shared clones. The CDR3 here reads CASSSGQQIMNTEAFF. The DNA reads TGTGCCAGTAGTTCGGGACAGCAGATTATGAACACTGAAGCTTTCTTT.